This is a list of T cell receptor beta chains from one sample in a study of shared clonotypes between healthy human individuals. Sequencing was performed with immunoSEQ multiplex PCR; in TCRdb, only in-frame clones are kept and a portion is missing. There are millions of clones in the sample; more than 90% occur only once, and roughly 0.15% lies in the top ten. Sequencing was carried out using naive CD4+ T cells sorted from blood. These receptors all come from a man between 18 and 35 years old in good health. The CDR3 runs from the conserved cysteine through the conserved F or W. The D gene is left open where the match is weak. A row's size may be missing; if present it is once, few, many or a size class.

v_gene	j_gene	abundance	d_gene	CDR3aa	CDR3nt
TRBV28	TRBJ1-5	-	-	CASSLGQYSNQPQHF	TGTGCCAGCAGTTTAGGTCAGTATAGCAATCAGCCCCAGCATTTT
TRBV9	TRBJ1-4	-	-	CASSVAPNLGEKLFF	TGTGCCAGCAGCGTAGCCCCTAACCTAGGCGAAAAACTGTTTTTT
TRBV25-1	TRBJ1-1	-	TRBD1	CASSSSGTGVTEAFF	TGTGCCAGCAGCAGCTCCGGGACAGGAGTCACTGAAGCTTTCTTT
TRBV2	TRBJ1-6	-	TRBD1	CAATGDNSPLHF	TGTGCCGCTACAGGGGACAATTCACCCCTCCACTTT
TRBV5-1	TRBJ2-2	-	-	CASSSETTGELFF	TGCGCCAGCAGCTCTGAAACTACCGGGGAGCTGTTTTTT
TRBV28	TRBJ1-2	-	TRBD1	CASSLPPAGQGIPYGYTF	TGTGCCAGCAGTTTACCACCCGCAGGACAGGGAATACCCTATGGCTACACCTTC
TRBV20-1	TRBJ2-1	-	-	CSARGGYEQFF	TGCAGTGCTAGGGGGGGATACGAGCAGTTCTTC
TRBV4-3	TRBJ2-1	-	-	CASSQDPGAWVQFF	TGCGCCAGCAGCCAAGACCCTGGAGCGTGGGTCCAGTTCTTC
TRBV19	TRBJ1-5	-	-	CASRWGADNNQPQHF	TGTGCCAGTAGGTGGGGGGCGGATAACAATCAGCCCCAGCATTTT
TRBV5-6	TRBJ1-2	-	-	CASSSLRRSNYGYTF	TGTGCCAGCAGCTCCCTACGACGCTCTAACTATGGCTACACCTTC
TRBV21-1	TRBJ2-5	-	-	CASSIRTGRLQETQYF	TGTGCCAGCAGCATCAGGACAGGGCGCCTCCAAGAGACCCAGTACTTC
TRBV19	TRBJ2-7	-	TRBD2	CASGPGGVSYEQYF	TGTGCCAGTGGCCCCGGGGGGGTCTCCTACGAGCAGTACTTC
TRBV7-9	TRBJ2-7	-	-	CASSFSTETYEQYF	TGTGCCAGCAGCTTCTCGACAGAGACCTACGAGCAGTACTTC
TRBV12-5	TRBJ2-1	-	TRBD2	CASGFPGLAGYNEQFF	TGTGCTAGTGGTTTCCCCGGACTAGCGGGTTACAATGAGCAGTTCTTC
TRBV10-3	TRBJ2-3	-	TRBD2	CAISESVTSGDTQYF	TGTGCCATCAGTGAGTCGGTGACTAGCGGAGATACGCAGTATTTT
TRBV11-2	TRBJ1-2	-	-	CASSYRGKSGYTF	TGTGCCAGCAGCTACCGCGGGAAATCTGGCTACACCTTC
TRBV12-1	TRBJ2-1	-	-	CASSFKPVEMEQFF	TGTGCCAGCAGCTTTAAACCAGTAGAGATGGAGCAGTTCTTC
TRBV4-1	TRBJ2-1	-	-	CASSQEVGDEQFF	TGCGCCAGCAGCCAAGAGGTGGGGGATGAGCAGTTCTTC
TRBV7-2	TRBJ2-1	-	-	CASSFWDEQFF	TGTGCCAGCAGCTTCTGGGATGAGCAGTTCTTC
TRBV25-1	TRBJ1-5	-	-	CASSGDKNQPQHF	TGTGCCAGCAGCGGGGACAAGAATCAGCCCCAGCATTTT
TRBV4-1	TRBJ1-1	few	-	CASSREGYTEAFF	TGCGCCAGCAGCCGAGAGGGGTACACTGAAGCTTTCTTT
TRBV19	TRBJ2-4	-	TRBD1	CASSIETSRGSKNIQYF	TGTGCCAGTAGTATAGAAACCAGCAGGGGGAGTAAAAACATTCAGTACTTC
TRBV5-1	TRBJ2-7	-	TRBD2	CASSLGLAGGFYEQYF	TGCGCCAGCAGCTTGGGGCTAGCGGGAGGGTTCTACGAGCAGTACTTC
TRBV5-1	TRBJ2-5	-	TRBD2	CASSFGLAGGQETQYF	TGCGCCAGCAGCTTCGGACTAGCGGGGGGTCAAGAGACCCAGTACTTC
TRBV2	TRBJ2-6	once	-	CASSGVSGANVLTF	TGTGCCAGCAGTGGGGTGTCTGGGGCCAACGTCCTGACTTTC
TRBV6-6	TRBJ1-5	-	TRBD1	CASSRQGGNQPQHF	TGTGCCAGCAGTCGACAGGGAGGCAATCAGCCCCAGCATTTT
TRBV30	TRBJ2-1	-	TRBD2	CALLAGGQYNEQFF	TGTGCCCTACTAGCGGGAGGGCAATACAATGAGCAGTTCTTC
TRBV2	TRBJ2-3	-	-	CANFRDLGDTQYF	TGTGCCAACTTTCGGGATTTGGGGGATACGCAGTATTTT
TRBV10-3	TRBJ2-3	-	TRBD2	CAISEFSGGYTQYF	TGTGCCATCAGTGAGTTCAGCGGGGGATATACGCAGTATTTT
TRBV19	TRBJ1-2	-	-	CASSIETQNYGYTF	TGTGCCAGTAGTATAGAAACACAGAACTATGGCTACACCTTC
TRBV12-2	TRBJ1-1	-	-	CASRLGGGVKPNTEAFF	TGTGCAAGTCGCTTAGGCGGGGGTGTCAAACCGAACACTGAAGCTTTCTTT
TRBV27	TRBJ2-7	-	TRBD2	CASSFGGGSSYEQYF	TGTGCCAGCAGTTTCGGCGGGGGAAGCTCCTACGAGCAGTACTTC
TRBV2	TRBJ1-2	-	-	CASSVVRGGGYTF	TGTGCCAGCAGTGTTGTGAGGGGGGGTGGCTACACCTTC
TRBV27	TRBJ1-6	-	-	CASSFGIGDFKSYNSPLHF	TGTGCCAGCAGTTTTGGGATAGGGGACTTCAAATCCTATAATTCACCCCTCCACTTT
TRBV19	TRBJ1-6	few	-	CASRPDPIAPLHF	TGTGCCAGTAGACCGGACCCAATAGCACCCCTCCACTTT
TRBV9	TRBJ1-2	-	TRBD1	CASSVDQGAFGYTF	TGTGCCAGCAGCGTAGACCAGGGGGCCTTTGGCTACACCTTC
TRBV28	TRBJ1-1	-	-	CASTTGGARNTEAFF	TGTGCCAGCACCACCGGGGGGGCAAGGAACACTGAAGCTTTCTTT
TRBV5-1	TRBJ1-1	-	-	CASSLGGGWSTEAFF	TGCGCCAGCAGCTTAGGCGGGGGATGGTCCACTGAAGCTTTCTTT
TRBV11-2	TRBJ2-7	-	-	CASLKVGGTSYEQYF	TGTGCCAGCCTGAAGGTCGGGGGCACTTCCTACGAGCAGTACTTC
TRBV28	TRBJ1-6	-	-	CASALRTVKNSPLHF	TGTGCCAGCGCATTACGGACAGTTAAAAATTCACCCCTCCACTTT
TRBV5-1	TRBJ2-7	-	-	CASSLQVDPYEQYF	TGCGCCAGCAGTCTCCAGGTGGATCCCTACGAGCAGTACTTC
TRBV18	TRBJ1-4	-	-	CASSPPPGEKLFF	TGTGCCAGCTCACCACCACCGGGGGAAAAACTGTTTTTT
TRBV6-5	TRBJ1-1	-	-	CASHDTEAFF	TGTGCCAGCCACGACACTGAAGCTTTCTTT
TRBV27	TRBJ2-2	-	-	CASRGPRGTGELFF	TGTGCCAGCAGGGGGCCGAGGGGCACCGGGGAGCTGTTTTTT
TRBV18	TRBJ2-7	-	-	CASSPPSSWWQYF	TGTGCCAGCTCACCACCGAGTTCATGGTGGCAGTACTTC
TRBV2	TRBJ1-1	-	-	CASSEARGGGDTEAFF	TGTGCCAGCAGTGAAGCGCGAGGAGGGGGGGACACTGAAGCTTTCTTT